These 16 T cell receptor beta chains were sequenced from one sample in a study of blood T cells in healthy people across ages. Primed by a sample-barcoded 5' primer and a J-beta primer mix, a second PCR proceeded for about 7 to 11 cycles. TCRdb analysed the 5' RACE reads with MiXCR anew, one entry per CDR3 protein. The sample has 700,000 to 900,000 distinct CDR3 sequences, 53% seen once. What was sequenced was blood. These receptors originate from an elderly man in good health.

Turning to this clonotype: A single base separates this from a much larger clone, so it may be a read error. Here the CDR3 omits its conserved ending phenylalanine or tryptophan, so a read error is the likely source. The chain carries TRBV13 and TRBJ2-7; unclear D gene. The length of the CDR3 is 12 residues. Germline CDR1 reads PRHDT; CDR2 reads FYEKMQ (reference sequence). Trimming left V 3 bases short and J 2 bases short, with 5 bases between. CDR3 DNA sequence: TGTGCCAGCAGCTTTCAGCCCTACGAGCAGTACTCC. The encoded protein is CASSFQPYEQYS.

The chain employs TRBV7-2 and TRBJ2-3, with no clear D. Germline CDR1 SGHTA, CDR2 FQGNSA. Trimming stripped 3 bases from V and 3 bases from J, with 16 bases between. CDR3 length: 16 amino acids. CDR3 sequence (DNA): TGTGCCAGCAGCTTGCAAATGATGGGTAGTACAGATACGCAGTATTTT. As protein: CASSLQMMGSTDTQYF.

This clonotype was detected only a few times. The genes are TRBV29-1 and TRBJ2-7; TRBD1 agrees at 8 bases. CDR1 and CDR2 (germline): SQVTM, ANQGSEA. V gave up 4 bases and J gave up 5 bases; unmatched junction bases: 4. This CDR3 spans 12 amino acids. This chain's CDR3 is CSVAQGVDEQYF. In DNA form, the CDR3 reads TGCAGCGTTGCACAGGGGGTAGACGAGCAGTACTTC.

The chain is built from TRBV20-1 and TRBJ1-2; 9 bases fit TRBD1. The CDR3 has 13 amino acids. Germline values: CDR1 DFQATT, CDR2 SNEGSKA (reference sequence). The junction had 8 bases not matched to a gene; V was cut back by 4 bases and J by 8 bases. This CDR3 reads CSAITGGMWGYTF. The CDR3 nucleotides are TGCAGTGCTATCACAGGGGGCATGTGGGGCTACACCTTC.

The gene calls are TRBV27 and TRBJ1-2; D is possibly TRBD1 (5 bases). This CDR3 has 13 residues. Trimming stripped 5 bases from V and 7 bases from J, with 14 bases between. Germline loops: CDR1 MNHEY, CDR2 SMNVEV (reference sequence). CDR3 sequence reads: CASSVYGGGGYTF. The CDR3 DNA follows: TGTGCCAGCAGTGTATACGGGGGAGGTGGCTACACCTTC.

The chain combines TRBV18 with TRBJ1-4, with D unclear. This CDR3 is 15 amino acids long. V was trimmed by 6 bases and J by 2 bases, leaving 13 bases between them. Germline values: CDR1 KGHSH, CDR2 LQKENI. The CDR3 coding sequence is TGTGCCAGCTCCCCTACGGCCCAGACTAATGAAAAACTGTTTTTT. Translating it yields CASSPTAQTNEKLFF.

The chain has TRBV3-1 and TRBJ2-5, with 7 positions matching TRBD1. The tail of the sequence fits TRBJ2-7 better, so the J call may be wrong. CDR3 length equals 14 residues. Germline values: CDR1 LGHDT, CDR2 YNNKEL (reference sequence). The CDR3 coding sequence is TGTGCCAGCAGCCCCTGGGACAGCCCCTACGAGCAGTACTTC. Encoded protein: CASSPWDSPYEQYF.

V is TRBV5-1 and J is TRBJ2-1; 10 positions match TRBD2. Trimming took 6 bases from V and 6 from J; bases not matched to a gene: 15. The CDR3 spans 17 residues. CDR1 and CDR2 (germline): SGHRS, YFSETQ. The CDR3 sequence is CASNGGPSGGLLNEQFF. The CDR3 coding sequence is TGCGCCAGCAACGGGGGGCCTAGCGGGGGCCTCCTCAATGAGCAGTTCTTC.

This clonotype has more than one count but fewer than ten. V usage is TRBV5-1 and J usage is TRBJ1-4; a weak D match, TRBD1 (5 bases). CDR3 size: 14 residues. Germline values: CDR1 SGHRS, CDR2 YFSETQ. V was shortened by 4 bases and J by 7 bases, with 14 bases between the two germline ends. This CDR3 reads CASSTVPRGEKLFF. The CDR3 bases are TGCGCCAGCAGCACAGTCCCGAGGGGTGAAAAACTGTTTTTT.

This clonotype was detected ten times or more. Relative to the germline gene, one junction end is altered; a read error may explain this. J is TRBJ2-1 and V is TRBV6-5; tentatively, D is TRBD2 (6 bases). Germline-derived CDR1 and CDR2 are MNHEY and SVGAGI. The CDR3 runs to 15 residues. CDR3 protein: CASSPSGGSYNEQFF. Written as DNA, the CDR3 is TGCGCCAGCAGCCCCTCCGGGGGCTCCTACAATGAGCAGTTCTTC.

About this clonotype: No conserved phenylalanine or tryptophan is present at the end of the CDR3, so a read error is the likely explanation. V is TRBV20-1 and J is TRBJ2-5; 12 nucleotides agree with TRBD2. The CDR3 sequence is 16 residues long. Germline CDR1 and CDR2: DFQATT and SNEGSKA (reference sequence). V lost 1 base and J lost 5; bases outside the gene matches: 8. As DNA, the CDR3 is TGCAGTGCTAGAGCCCGGACTAGCGGGACCACGGAGACCCAGTACTCC. It codes for CSARARTSGTTETQYS.

The chain employs TRBV25-1 and TRBJ2-7; D assignment may be TRBD1 or TRBD2 (5 bases each). The CDR3 length is 13 residues. Trimming took 7 bases from V and 2 from J, leaving 12 bases between them. CDR1 and CDR2 from the germline V gene are MGHDK and SYGVNS. The CDR3 reads CASKGDDTYEQYF. CDR3 DNA: TGTGCCAGCAAAGGGGACGATACCTACGAGCAGTACTTC.

This clonotype was seen only a few times. The J gene is TRBJ2-1, the V gene TRBV29-1; D is perhaps TRBD2 (5 bases). The CDR3 spans 17 residues. V lost 4 bases, J lost 0 bases, and 19 bases lay in between. Germline-derived CDR1 and CDR2 are SQVTM and ANQGSEA. The CDR3 nucleotides are TGCAGCGTTGCGCGCTATTTTGCGGGCAGCTCCTACAATGAGCAGTTCTTC. It yields the protein CSVARYFAGSSYNEQFF.

The rearrangement links TRBV6-5 to TRBJ2-7; 12 positions match TRBD2. CDR3 size: 17 residues. Germline CDR1 reads MNHEY; CDR2 reads SVGAGI. The V segment lost 2 bases and the J segment 4 bases; nucleotides outside the gene matches: 9. The CDR3 DNA follows: TGTGCCAGCAGTTACCGGGTGACTAGCGGGAGCCCTTACGAGCAGTACTTC. Residues: CASSYRVTSGSPYEQYF.

V is TRBV5-1 and J is TRBJ2-1, with D tentatively TRBD1 or TRBD2 (5 bases each). Trimming pared 0 bases from V and 8 bases from J, leaving 15 bases between. The CDR3 length is 15 residues. The V gene's germline CDR1 is SGHRS and CDR2 YFSETQ. Here the CDR3 DNA reads TGCGCCAGCAGCTTGGGAGGGGCAGGGCAGGATGAGCAGTTCTTC. Amino acids: CASSLGGAGQDEQFF. The complete variable domain, with remaining parts taken from reference TRBV5-1 and TRBJ2-1, reads KAGVTQTPRYLIKTRGQQVTLSCSPISGHRSVSWYQQTPGQGLQFLFEYFSETQRNKGNFPGRFSGRQFSNSRSEMNVSTLELGDSALYLCASSLGGAGQDEQFFGPGTRLTVL.

This chain connects TRBV5-1 to TRBJ1-2, with D uncertain. The germline CDR1 and CDR2 sequences are SGHRS and YFSETQ. The CDR3 runs 13 residues. Trimming took off 3 bases at V and 2 bases at J, with 8 bases between the two ends. CDR3 sequence reads: CASSYDPNYGYTF. In DNA form, the CDR3 reads TGCGCCAGCAGCTACGACCCAAACTATGGCTACACCTTC.